This TCR beta chain was retrieved from a study of identical twins. Study-wide results and limits: Invariant cells of the MAIT and iNKT types might have partly distorted the zero-insertion analyses. Models underestimated how often monozygotic twins shared out-of-frame TCR alpha. The study found excess low generation probability among twin-shared out-of-frame alpha sequences. Not following the same donors, the study drew its conclusions from cross-sectional statistical analysis.

This clonotype was observed a few times. Its antigen remains unknown. Using its own MiXCR run on the 5' RACE reads, TCRdb lists one record per CDR3 protein. The table shows 690,000 or so distinct CDR3 sequences, with 6% to 6.5% occurring only once. The clonotype comes from a man aged 18 to 30 in good health. The sequencing sample was made of naive T cells sorted from blood.

DNA of the CDR3: TGTGCCAGCAGCTTAGTTGCAGGGTCGAACACTGAAGCTTTCTTT. Its protein is CASSLVAGSNTEAFF. The chain recombines TRBV7-2 with TRBJ1-1; TRBD1 might be the D (5 bases). CDR3 length: 15 amino acids. Between the trimmed V and J ends, which lost 1 base and 1 base, there was a span of 10 bases. Germline V gene lookup returns CDR1 SGHTA and CDR2 FQGNSA.